This TCR beta chain was identified during a study of T-cell memory formation after mild COVID-19. Study conclusions and caveats: Memory sampled before infection contained some responding clones, suggesting cross-reactive memory joined.

CDR3 size: 12 residues. The germline V gene has CDR1 SNHLY and CDR2 FYNNEI. Trimming pared 5 bases from V and 4 bases from J, leaving 9 bases between. TCRdb passed the 5' RACE reads through MiXCR, listing each CDR3 protein once. The table has about 110,000 distinct CDR3 sequences, around 17% seen once. This clonotype appeared a few times. The antigen is unknown. V usage is TRBV2 and J usage is TRBJ2-7; D perhaps matches TRBD1 (6 bases). The TCR was taken from a man in his late teens or twenties who had mild COVID-19 (a few samples of this study predate the infection). Cell type and time point are not known. Source material: PBMCs or a T cell subset sorted from them (not recorded which). The CDR3 sequence: CASSYTGYEQYV. For the CDR3, the DNA is TGTGCCAGCAGTTATACAGGGTACGAGCAGTACGTC.